This T cell receptor (beta chain) stems from a study of T-cell reconstitution after alpha-beta-depleted transplantation in children. General observations from the study: A year post-transplant, T-cell counts and diversity derived mostly from newly produced T cells. In patients about two months after transplant, alpha-beta T cells reportedly arose from several hundred expanded graft clones.

As it was prepared, the TCRbeta library received unique molecular identifiers. From the PCR reads, TCRdb called clonotypes with MiXCR, one entry per CDR3 protein. The sample includes more than 300,000 distinct CDR3 sequences, 15% to 20% seen only once; the top ten take about 41%. This CDR3 spans 16 amino acids. Trimming cost V 1 base and J 4 bases, with 16 bases left between them. In germline, CDR1 is SGHTA, CDR2 FQGNSA. Of note for this clonotype: The target antigen is unknown.

The source material was PBMCs, mostly from graft donor cells, sampled 360 days after TCRalphabeta/CD19-depleted stem cell transplant. The clonotype comes from a male patient aged 2-15 years who had a stem cell transplant for acute lymphoblastic leukemia, so the T cells may come from the graft donor. The rearrangement joins TRBV7-2 to TRBJ2-5; tentatively, D is TRBD2 (6 bases). CDR3 nucleotide sequence: TGTGCCAGCAGCTTAGTAGTCCGACCGGAGGGAGAGACCCAGTACTTC. Amino acids: CASSLVVRPEGETQYF.